Each of the 29 T cell receptor beta chains below was sequenced from the same sample in a study of patients and donors after allogeneic stem cell transplantation. TCRdb recomputed calls from the RT-PCR reads with MiXCR, one row per CDR3 protein. The data hold about 200,000 distinct CDR3 sequences, with less than 45% observed a single time. Sequencing was performed on blood, either unsorted or a sorted T cell fraction (not recorded which). Source of these receptors: a human donor who was either an allogeneic HSCT recipient or a stem cell or donor lymphocyte infusion donor (not recorded which). It is not recorded whose cells these are; they may come from a transplant donor.

This chain uses TRBV7-9 with TRBJ1-1, with TRBD1 as a possible D gene (6 bases). CDR1 and CDR2 (germline): SEHNR, FQNEAQ (reference sequence). Trimming pared 5 bases from V and 5 bases from J, leaving 21 bases between. This CDR3 contains 16 residues. CDR3 residues: CASSPIAPTGLTEAFF. CDR3 sequence (DNA): TGTGCCAGCAGCCCTATAGCCCCGACAGGTTTAACTGAAGCTTTCTTT.

In its sample, this clonotype was seen a few times. V is TRBV11-2 and J is TRBJ2-1; D unclear. The germline V and J ends were trimmed by 9 bases and 4 bases, with 22 bases remaining between them. Germline CDR1 SGHAT, CDR2 FQNNGV. CDR3 length equals 16 residues. CDR3 sequence (DNA): TGTGCCAGTCACCTTGACGGTAAACCCGATTACAATGAGCAGTTCTTC. It codes for CASHLDGKPDYNEQFF.

V usage is TRBV4-3 and J usage is TRBJ2-7; 9 nucleotides line up with TRBD1. Germline-derived CDR1 and CDR2 are LGHNA and YSLEER. The CDR3 contains 17 residues. J lost 2 bases, V lost 3 bases, and 11 bases had no gene match. This chain's CDR3 is CASSQDPGTGSTYEQYF. The CDR3 bases are TGCGCCAGCAGCCAGGATCCCGGGACAGGGTCTACCTACGAGCAGTACTTC.

V usage is TRBV28 and J usage is TRBJ2-1; weak D call: TRBD2 (5 bases). This CDR3 is built from 13 residues. V lost 6 bases to trimming and J lost 7 bases, with 13 bases between them. Germline-derived CDR1 and CDR2 are MDHEN and SYDVKM. CDR3 in amino acids: CASRRAPANEQFF. The CDR3, as DNA: TGTGCCAGCAGGAGGGCGCCGGCGAATGAGCAGTTCTTC.

The CDR3 spells CSAWGEGAFF. CDR3 bases: TGCAGCGCTTGGGGCGAGGGGGCTTTCTTT. The chain combines TRBV29-1 with TRBJ1-1, with a weak D call TRBD1 (5 bases). This CDR3 is built from 10 residues. Germline V gives CDR1 SQVTM, CDR2 ANQGSEA. The V and J ends lost 7 bases and 11 bases respectively, with 14 bases between them.

This chain uses TRBV4-3 with TRBJ2-1, with 8 bases matching TRBD2. The V gene end was trimmed by 0 bases and the J gene end by 7 bases; junction bases not matched to a gene: 11. CDR3 length: 17 amino acids. Germline V CDR1 and CDR2: LGHNA, YSLEER. The CDR3 spells CASSQEPWTSRRNEQFF. As DNA, the CDR3 is TGCGCCAGCAGCCAAGAGCCCTGGACTAGCCGAAGGAATGAGCAGTTCTTC.

This clonotype was observed a handful of times. This chain links TRBV6-6 with TRBJ2-1, with D possibly matching TRBD2 (6 bases). Germline CDR1 MNHNY, CDR2 SVGAGI (reference sequence). The CDR3 has 19 amino acids. V dropped 5 bases and J dropped 2 bases, with 25 bases sitting between them. The CDR3 DNA reads TGTGCCAGCAGTGCTGCGGGGAGATCTGTAATTCTGGCCTACAATGAGCAGTTCTTC. This gives the protein CASSAAGRSVILAYNEQFF.

The chain combines TRBV5-6 with TRBJ2-7; D call uncertain. V was pared by 2 bases and J by 3 bases, with 9 bases between. The CDR3 runs 13 residues. CDR1 is SGHDT, CDR2 YYEEEE, per germline. CDR3 residues: CASSFPQSYEQYF. CDR3 nucleotide sequence: TGTGCCAGCAGCTTCCCGCAGAGCTACGAGCAGTACTTC.

This chain uses TRBV7-2 with TRBJ1-6; the D is unclear. This CDR3 comprises 15 residues. Between the trimmed V and J ends, which lost 5 bases and 4 bases, there was a span of 12 bases. Germline V CDR1 and CDR2: SGHTA, FQGNSA. This CDR3 reads CASSPGWTYNSPLHF. CDR3 in DNA: TGTGCCAGCAGCCCTGGGTGGACTTATAATTCACCCCTCCACTTT.

This clonotype was counted a few times. The genes are TRBV6-5 and TRBJ1-2; a possible D gene is TRBD1 (5 bases). V gave up 4 bases and J gave up 3 bases, with 9 bases separating them. Germline V gene sequence: CDR1 MNHEY, CDR2 SVGAGI. This CDR3 region has 13 residues. This chain's CDR3 is CASSLSGYYGYTF. The CDR3 DNA follows: TGTGCCAGCAGTTTATCAGGGTACTATGGCTACACCTTC.

This chain links TRBV6-5 with TRBJ2-5; 7 nucleotides align to TRBD2. CDR3 size: 16 residues. The V gene's germline CDR1 is MNHEY and CDR2 SVGAGI. With 0 bases clipped from V and 5 bases from J, the junction kept 9 bases outside the gene matches. The CDR3 sequence is CASSYSLLAAGETQYF. CDR3 DNA: TGTGCCAGCAGTTACTCCTTGCTAGCGGCAGGGGAGACCCAGTACTTC.

V usage is TRBV7-8 and J usage is TRBJ2-1; 9 bases are shared with TRBD1. The trim removed 5 bases at V and 5 bases at J, leaving 10 bases unmatched. Germline V CDR1 and CDR2: SGHVS, FQNEAQ. CDR3 length: 16 amino acids. CDR3 sequence: CASSDNRGLSHNEQFF. The CDR3 bases are TGTGCCAGCAGCGACAACAGGGGGCTAAGCCACAATGAGCAGTTCTTC.

This sequence joins TRBV5-1 and TRBJ2-2, with D perhaps TRBD2 (6 bases). This CDR3 is built from 15 residues. CDR1 and CDR2 from the germline V gene are SGHRS and YFSETQ. V gave up 1 base and J gave up 0 bases, with 7 bases separating them. The CDR3 nucleotides are TGCGCCAGCAGCTTGACGGGGGCGAACACCGGGGAGCTGTTTTTT. It codes for CASSLTGANTGELFF.

CDR3 nucleotide sequence: TGTGCCAGCAGCTCCGTTGACTTGCGGTCCTACGAGCAGTACTTC. It codes for CASSSVDLRSYEQYF. The rearrangement joins TRBV7-9 to TRBJ2-7; the D is unclear. The CDR3 is 15 amino acids. Germline-derived CDR1 and CDR2 are SEHNR and FQNEAQ (reference sequence). V dropped 4 bases and J dropped 1 base, with 14 bases sitting between them. Full variable domain (rest looked up from reference TRBV7-9 and TRBJ2-7): DTGVSQNPRHKITKRGQNVTFRCDPISEHNRLYWYRQTLGQGPEFLTYFQNEAQLEKSRLLSDRFSAERPKGSFSTLEIQRTEQGDSAMYLCASSSVDLRSYEQYFGPGTRLTVT.

The rearrangement joins TRBV6-2 or TRBV6-3 to TRBJ2-5; 8 nucleotides agree with TRBD2. J was trimmed by 5 bases and V by 6 bases; bases with no gene match: 8. The CDR3 length is 14 residues. The germline CDR1 and CDR2 sequences are MNHEY and SVGEGT. The CDR3 region has the DNA TGTGCCAGCAGCAGAGCGGGAGTGGGTGAGACCCAGTACTTC. It is translated as CASSRAGVGETQYF.

V and J are TRBV28 and TRBJ2-1; no clear D gene. The germline V gene encodes CDR1 MDHEN and CDR2 SYDVKM. The CDR3 runs to 13 residues. Trimming stripped 1 base from V and 4 bases from J, with 5 bases between. The CDR3, as DNA: TGTGCCAGCAGTTTATTGAATTACAATGAGCAGTTCTTC. This codes for CASSLLNYNEQFF.

The chain joins TRBV7-2 to TRBJ2-7, with 8 bases identical to TRBD2. Germline-derived CDR1 and CDR2 are SGHTA and FQGNSA. V trimming: 2 bases; J trimming: 4 bases; junction bases outside the gene matches: 7. The length of the CDR3 is 15 residues. CDR3 sequence: CASSLRGLDSYEQYF. CDR3 in DNA: TGTGCCAGCAGCTTAAGGGGACTAGACTCATACGAGCAGTACTTC.

The V gene is TRBV7-9, the J gene TRBJ1-6; tentatively, D is TRBD1 (5 bases). The CDR3 is 14 residues long. Germline-derived CDR1 and CDR2 are SEHNR and FQNEAQ (reference sequence). Trimming cost V 2 bases and J 8 bases, with 10 bases left between them. The CDR3 protein is CASSLNQGYSPLHF. The CDR3 nucleotides read TGTGCCAGCAGCTTAAACCAGGGTTATTCACCCCTCCACTTT.

In its sample, this clonotype was seen a few times. V gene TRBV20-1 combines with J gene TRBJ2-7, with D perhaps given as TRBD1 or TRBD2 (5 bases each). The CDR3 loop spans 14 amino acids. Deletions cut 5 bases from V and 7 bases from J, with 21 bases between. Germline V CDR1 and CDR2: DFQATT, SNEGSKA (reference sequence). CDR3 in amino acids: CSAEGGVLGEEQYF. The CDR3 DNA is TGCAGTGCTGAAGGAGGTGTACTGGGGGAGGAGCAGTACTTC.

This clonotype has only a few counts. The chain combines TRBV6-6 with TRBJ1-5; D call uncertain. V was cut by 2 bases and J by 0 bases, with 8 bases left in between. The CDR3 is 15 amino acids. Germline CDR1 MNHNY, CDR2 SVGAGI (reference sequence). The CDR3 is CASSYAGYSNQPQHF. CDR3 nucleotides: TGTGCCAGCAGTTACGCCGGATATAGCAATCAGCCCCAGCATTTT.

A few counts support this clonotype. The V and J genes are TRBV12-3 or TRBV12-4 and TRBJ1-2; D call uncertain. The CDR3 covers 19 residues. Trimming shortened V by 5 bases and J by 1 base, and 26 bases separated the two germline ends. The CDR3, as DNA: TGTGCCAGCAGTCGGTTGATGACGGGCCTCGCAAACATTAACTATGGCTACACCTTC. Translating gives CASSRLMTGLANINYGYTF.

This sequence joins TRBV20-1 and TRBJ2-1; TRBD2 agrees at 11 bases. J lost 9 bases, V lost 3 bases, and 7 bases had no gene match. Germline V gene data show CDR1 as DFQATT and CDR2 as SNEGSKA (reference sequence). This CDR3 has 14 amino acids. The CDR3 nucleotides are TGCAGTGCTAGTCTAGCGGGAGGAGTAGGTGAGCAGTTCTTC. This encodes CSASLAGGVGEQFF.

This clonotype was counted a few times. The chain links TRBV12-3 or TRBV12-4 to TRBJ1-2, with unresolved D. This CDR3 has 12 residues. The V gene lost 6 bases and the J gene lost 1 base, with 6 bases spanning the gap. CDR3 in amino acids: CASRDLNYGYTF. The CDR3, as DNA: TGTGCCAGCAGGGACCTTAACTATGGCTACACCTTC.

The chain links TRBV20-1 to TRBJ2-2; D is undetermined. Germline V gene lookup returns CDR1 DFQATT and CDR2 SNEGSKA (reference sequence). The CDR3 has 13 residues. The germline V and J ends were trimmed by 5 bases and 3 bases, with 10 bases remaining between them. The CDR3 loop reads CSAYHKDTGELFF. Written as DNA, the CDR3 is TGCAGTGCTTATCATAAGGACACCGGGGAGCTGTTTTTT.

V usage is TRBV28 and J usage is TRBJ1-4, with a tentative D call TRBD1 (5 bases). Looked up from germline, CDR1 is MDHEN and CDR2 is SYDVKM. The CDR3 spans 15 residues. V was pared by 4 bases and J by 8 bases, with 17 bases between. This CDR3 reads CASSSAGSRDEKLFF. The CDR3 coding sequence is TGTGCCAGCAGTTCCGCGGGGTCTCGGGACGAAAAACTGTTTTTT.

This clonotype was observed a few times. This rearrangement joins TRBV6-1 to TRBJ1-4, with TRBD1 matching 7 bases. Trimming at V came to 1 base and at J to 3 bases, leaving 2 bases not matched to a gene. Germline V CDR1 and CDR2: MNHNS, SASEGT. The CDR3 runs to 15 residues. The CDR3 is CASSEDGTANEKLFF. The CDR3 DNA follows: TGTGCCAGCAGTGAAGACGGGACAGCTAATGAAAAACTGTTTTTT.

This clonotype was detected a few times. V usage is TRBV4-1 and J usage is TRBJ1-1; TRBD1 might be the D (5 bases). Looked up from germline, CDR1 is MGHRA and CDR2 is YSYEKL. The CDR3 covers 15 residues. Trimming took 1 base from V and 4 from J, leaving 13 bases between them. The CDR3 is CASSQVAGVGTEAFF. CDR3 coding DNA: TGCGCCAGCAGCCAAGTTGCGGGGGTGGGCACTGAAGCTTTCTTT.

The chain couples TRBV29-1 to TRBJ1-1; 7 bases are shared with TRBD1. CDR1 SQVTM and CDR2 ANQGSEA come from the germline V gene. The length of the CDR3 is 11 residues. V lost 7 bases, J lost 6 bases, and 5 bases stayed unmatched. The CDR3 DNA reads TGCAGCGGCCAGGGGGACTCTGAAGCTTTCTTT. It is translated as CSGQGDSEAFF.

This clonotype was seen more than once but under ten times. This rearrangement joins TRBV5-1 to TRBJ2-2, with 9 bases aligning to TRBD2. CDR1 SGHRS and CDR2 YFSETQ come from the germline V gene. The CDR3 runs to 16 residues. V dropped 0 bases and J dropped 6; count of bases not matched to a gene: 6. The CDR3 sequence is CASSLAASGTPGELFF. The CDR3 bases are TGCGCCAGCAGCTTGGCGGCTAGCGGGACACCCGGGGAGCTGTTTTTT.